The 26 T cell receptor beta chains listed next were all sequenced from one sample in a study of Graves' ophthalmopathy and Graves' hyperthyroidism. The sequenced template was RNA, covering the TCR beta CDR3 region. Second-round multiplex PCR came after a first-round RT-PCR that employed HTBI primers. One entry per CDR3 protein results from TCRdb running MiXCR on the multiplex PCR reads. Of more than 550,000 distinct CDR3 sequences in the sample, 35% to 45% were seen once. The sample consisted of peripheral blood. These receptors came from an adult man with Graves' ophthalmopathy.

The sample holds a few counts of this clonotype. The chain is built from TRBV9 and TRBJ1-1; TRBD1 agrees at 7 bases. This CDR3 contains 14 residues. Per the germline V gene, CDR1 is SGDLS and CDR2 is YYNGEE. V lost 7 bases and J lost 2; bases outside the gene matches: 8. The CDR3 loop reads CASSPYRGNTEAFF. The CDR3 DNA reads TGTGCCAGCTCACCCTACAGGGGAAACACTGAAGCTTTCTTT.

Turning to this clonotype: Since a much larger clone is just one base distant, this may be a read error. This rearrangement joins TRBV10-3 to TRBJ2-7; 7 positions match TRBD2. Trimming cost V 4 bases and J 3 bases; bases outside gene matches: 9. This CDR3 region has 15 residues. The germline V gene has CDR1 ENHRY and CDR2 SYGVKD. For the CDR3, the DNA is TGTGCCATCAGTGTAGGGGAGGGCACGATCTACGAGCAGTACTTC. Translating gives CAISVGEGTIYEQYF.

The chain carries TRBV29-1 and TRBJ1-2; no clear D gene. The CDR3 extends over 12 amino acids. Trimming pared 7 bases from V and 4 bases from J, leaving 13 bases between. Germline CDR1 is SQVTM and CDR2 is ANQGSEA. The CDR3 coding sequence is TGCAGCGGGTGGGCCAGCCCCTATGGCTACACCTTC. The encoded protein is CSGWASPYGYTF.

This clonotype was observed a handful of times. The CDR3 DNA reads as TGTGCCAGCAGTTATGAAAGCAATCAGCCCCAGCATTTT. Its protein is CASSYESNQPQHF. The chain joins TRBV6-5 to TRBJ1-5; D uncertain. This CDR3 is built from 13 residues. V lost 3 bases, J lost 1 base, and 4 bases lay in between. CDR1 MNHEY and CDR2 SVGAGI come from the germline V gene.

This clonotype has just one count. V and J are TRBV10-3 and TRBJ2-6; either TRBD1 or TRBD2 may supply D (6 bases each). CDR1 ENHRY and CDR2 SYGVKD come from the germline V gene. Trimming took off 9 bases at V and 0 bases at J, with 15 bases between the two ends. There are 16 residues in the CDR3. The CDR3, as DNA: TGTGCCATAAGGGGGGAATGGGGCTCTGGGGCCAACGTCCTGACTTTC. Translated: CAIRGEWGSGANVLTF.

This clonotype has just one count. The chain carries TRBV2 and TRBJ2-7; D perhaps matches TRBD2 (5 bases). Germline assignment: CDR1 SNHLY and CDR2 FYNNEI. The CDR3 totals 9 residues. Between the trimmed V and J ends, which lost 11 bases and 5 bases, there was a span of 7 bases. The DNA for the CDR3 is TGTGCCCCCGGGGACGAGCAGTACTTC. Protein sequence: CAPGDEQYF.

The J gene is TRBJ1-1, the V gene TRBV29-1; D possibly corresponds to TRBD1 (6 bases). Germline loops: CDR1 SQVTM, CDR2 ANQGSEA. Trimming removed 7 bases at V and 2 bases at J, with 14 bases between. CDR3 length: 13 residues. CDR3: CSGGMGANTEAFF. CDR3 nucleotides: TGCAGCGGTGGAATGGGGGCCAACACTGAAGCTTTCTTT.

The V and J genes are TRBV20-1 and TRBJ1-4, with 8 bases that match TRBD1. This CDR3 contains 14 residues. Trimming at V came to 5 bases and at J to 8 bases, leaving 10 bases not matched to a gene. Germline V CDR1 and CDR2: DFQATT, SNEGSKA (reference sequence). The CDR3 bases are TGCAGTGCTGATACAGGGGGGCCGAACGAAAAACTGTTTTTT. It is translated as CSADTGGPNEKLFF.

This chain links TRBV10-3 with TRBJ1-2; 9 nucleotides line up with TRBD1. Germline V gene lookup returns CDR1 ENHRY and CDR2 SYGVKD. The CDR3 runs to 16 residues. V was clipped by 8 bases and J by 4 bases; unmatched bases: 14. CDR3 nucleotide sequence: TGTGCCATCGGTGGCTCTACAGGGGGCTCCGCCTATGGCTACACCTTC. Protein product: CAIGGSTGGSAYGYTF.

The sample holds many counts of this clonotype. The chain uses TRBV7-6 and TRBJ2-7, with 9 bases fitting TRBD1. There are 15 residues in the CDR3. The germline V gene encodes CDR1 SGHVS and CDR2 FNYEAQ. Trimming took 5 bases from V and 2 from J; bases not matched to a gene: 7. CDR3 nucleotides: TGTGCCAGCAGCCCCTCCGGGACAGGGACCTACGAGCAGTACTTC. Translated, it gives CASSPSGTGTYEQYF.

This clonotype was recorded many times. V usage is TRBV7-9 and J usage is TRBJ1-2; no firm D call. From germline, CDR1 is SEHNR and CDR2 FQNEAQ (reference sequence). V was cut by 0 bases and J by 0 bases, with 11 bases left in between. This CDR3 is built from 16 residues. As DNA, the CDR3 is TGTGCCAGCAGCTTAGCCGCGGGCTTTTCTAACTATGGCTACACCTTC. Protein: CASSLAAGFSNYGYTF.

On this clonotype: This may be a read error: a much more frequent sequence differs by one nucleotide. V usage is TRBV20-1 and J usage is TRBJ2-5, with D possibly being TRBD2 (5 bases). The J call is uncertain, as TRBJ2-7 better fits the DNA end. This CDR3 region has 15 residues. CDR1 DFQATT and CDR2 SNEGSKA come from the germline V gene (reference sequence). The CDR3 region has the DNA TGCAGTGCTAGAGATCTGGCGGGTGGAAGCTACGAGCAGTACTTC. This codes for CSARDLAGGSYEQYF.

This clonotype was counted many times. The genes are TRBV20-1 and TRBJ2-7, with D possibly being TRBD1 (5 bases). Looked up from germline, CDR1 is DFQATT and CDR2 is SNEGSKA (reference sequence). Trimming stripped 6 bases from V and 0 bases from J, with 12 bases between. CDR3 length: 13 amino acids. Written as DNA, the CDR3 is TGCAGTGCCTCGCCAGGGCCCTCCTACGAGCAGTACTTC. Its translation is CSASPGPSYEQYF.

CDR3 residues: CASTHGLGRGNTEAFF. The CDR3 nucleotides read TGTGCCAGCACTCACGGATTGGGGAGGGGGAACACTGAAGCTTTCTTT. This chain connects TRBV25-1 to TRBJ1-1; the D gene is possibly TRBD1 (5 bases). This CDR3 region has 16 residues. Trimming shortened V by 7 bases and J by 1 base, and 19 bases separated the two germline ends. Germline lookup yields CDR1 MGHDK and CDR2 SYGVNS. Full variable domain (rest looked up from reference TRBV25-1 and TRBJ1-1): EADIYQTPRYLVIGTGKKITLECSQTMGHDKMYWYQQDPGMELHLIHYSYGVNSTEKGDLSSESTVSRIRTEHFPLTLESARPSHTSQYLCASTHGLGRGNTEAFFGQGTRLTVV.

This clonotype appeared a few times. The chain combines TRBV12-3 or TRBV12-4 with TRBJ1-1; TRBD1 agrees at 7 bases. The CDR3 is made up of 16 amino acids. V was clipped by 5 bases and J by 5 bases; unmatched bases: 14. CDR3 residues: CASSLRQGRLRTEAFF. The CDR3 DNA reads as TGTGCCAGCAGTCTCAGACAGGGCAGGCTGAGGACTGAAGCTTTCTTT.

This clonotype was detected many times. This sequence joins TRBV10-2 and TRBJ2-5, with D hard to call. V lost 1 base and J 0 bases, leaving 6 bases between the germline ends. The germline V gene has CDR1 WSHSY and CDR2 SAAADI. The CDR3 loop spans 14 amino acids. The CDR3 coding sequence is TGCGCCAGCAGTGAGTGGTGGTACCAAGAGACCCAGTACTTC. Its protein product is CASSEWWYQETQYF.

The genes are TRBV2 and TRBJ2-6, with 8 bases matching TRBD1. The germline V gene has CDR1 SNHLY and CDR2 FYNNEI. V gave up 5 bases and J gave up 3 bases; unmatched junction bases: 9. The CDR3 consists of 17 residues. CDR3 protein: CASSYQAGGRGANVLTF. The CDR3 nucleotides read TGTGCCAGCAGTTACCAGGCAGGGGGCCGTGGGGCCAACGTCCTGACTTTC. The full variable domain, completed using reference TRBV2 and TRBJ2-6, is EPEVTQTPSHQVTQMGQEVILRCVPISNHLYFYWYRQILGQKVEFLVSFYNNEISEKSEIFDDQFSVERPDGSNFTLKIRSTKLEDSAMYFCASSYQAGGRGANVLTFGAGSRLTVL.

This sequence joins TRBV4-1 and TRBJ1-5, with D uncertain. Germline values: CDR1 MGHRA, CDR2 YSYEKL. The CDR3 sequence is 15 residues long. The V end lost 4 bases, the J end lost 6 bases, and 16 bases lay between the germline ends. Here the CDR3 DNA reads TGCGCCAGCAGCCTACGGAGTGGGGAGCGTCAGCCCCAGCATTTT. Its protein product is CASSLRSGERQPQHF.

About this clonotype itself: A much larger clone is a single base away; this may be a read error. The V gene is TRBV2, the J gene TRBJ1-1, with TRBD1 identical over 8 bases. V lost 11 bases to trimming and J lost 3 bases; unmatched junction nucleotides: 8. Germline-derived CDR1 and CDR2 are SNHLY and FYNNEI. This CDR3 contains 13 residues. In DNA, the CDR3 is TGTGCCGCCTGGACAGGGAGTGACACTGAAGCTTTCTTT. Translation gives CAAWTGSDTEAFF. Full variable domain (remainder filled in from reference TRBV2 and TRBJ1-1): EPEVTQTPSHQVTQMGQEVILRCVPISNHLYFYWYRQILGQKVEFLVSFYNNEISEKSEIFDDQFSVERPDGSNFTLKIRSTKLEDSAMYFCAAWTGSDTEAFFGQGTRLTVV.

Points on this clonotype: At one end the junction does not follow the germline gene, possibly because of a read error. This rearrangement joins TRBV10-3 to TRBJ2-5, with 10 bases that match TRBD2. This CDR3 contains 18 residues. Per the germline V gene, CDR1 is ENHRY and CDR2 is SYGVKD. DNA for the CDR3: TGTGCCAGCAGTTACTCGATTCGGCTAGCGGGAGCGGGAGAGACCCAGTACTTC. Amino acids: CASSYSIRLAGAGETQYF.

This clonotype was counted a few times. The gene calls are TRBV14 and TRBJ2-1; D may be TRBD2 (6 bases). Germline V CDR1 and CDR2: SGHDN, FVKESK. The CDR3 is 11 residues long. V was cut by 3 bases and J by 13 bases, with 10 bases left in between. CDR3 sequence: CASSQTRGQFF. In DNA form, the CDR3 reads TGTGCCAGCAGCCAGACTAGAGGCCAGTTCTTC.

Regarding this clonotype: At one of its ends the junction is not consistent with the germline gene, which may arise from a read error. V usage is TRBV20-1 and J usage is TRBJ2-7; D remains ambiguous. Germline loops: CDR1 DFQATT, CDR2 SNEGSKA (reference sequence). This CDR3 contains 12 residues. CDR3 residues: CSVRVGSYEQYF. DNA of the CDR3: TGCAGTGTTAGAGTGGGATCCTACGAGCAGTACTTC.

In its sample, this clonotype was seen many times. The chain links TRBV10-3 to TRBJ1-1; no reliable D call. CDR1 is ENHRY and CDR2 is SYGVKD in the germline V gene. This CDR3 has 15 amino acids. V lost 0 bases to trimming and J lost 7 bases, with 15 bases between them. CDR3 coding DNA: TGTGCCATCAGTGAGTCGAGTCCCAACCGGGGTGAAGCTTTCTTT. This translates into CAISESSPNRGEAFF.

This clonotype has a handful of counts. One junction end does not reproduce the germline sequence, and a read error may be involved. The chain recombines TRBV10-3 with TRBJ2-2; D gene uncertain. The CDR3 totals 14 residues. The germline gives CDR1 ENHRY, CDR2 SYGVKD. In nucleotides, the CDR3 is TGTGCCAGCAGTTACGACGGCAACACCGGGGAGCTGTTTTTT. As protein: CASSYDGNTGELFF.

This clonotype was recorded a few times. V is TRBV5-1 and J is TRBJ2-5; 9 nucleotides match TRBD1. CDR1 is SGHRS and CDR2 is YFSETQ in the germline V gene. Losses at the gene ends were 5 bases for V and 1 base for J; bases not matched to a gene: 12. The CDR3 sequence is 17 residues long. The CDR3 is CASRTRDRARGQETQYF. The CDR3 coding sequence is TGCGCCAGCAGAACCCGGGACAGGGCCAGGGGCCAAGAGACCCAGTACTTC. Filled out from reference TRBV5-1 and TRBJ2-5, the complete variable domain reads KAGVTQTPRYLIKTRGQQVTLSCSPISGHRSVSWYQQTPGQGLQFLFEYFSETQRNKGNFPGRFSGRQFSNSRSEMNVSTLELGDSALYLCASRTRDRARGQETQYFGPGTRLLVL.

V and J are TRBV2 and TRBJ2-3, with 9 bases identical to TRBD1. This CDR3 is built from 17 residues. Germline CDR1 and CDR2: SNHLY and FYNNEI. V shed 7 bases and J 1 base; nucleotides not matched to a gene: 12. As DNA, the CDR3 is TGTGCCAGCATGGGGACAGGGAGAGGTTTCGGCACAGATACGCAGTATTTT. Encoded protein: CASMGTGRGFGTDTQYF.